The present entry profiles one T cell receptor beta chain with its context. The CDR3 sequence is 15 residues long. CDR1 and CDR2 from the germline V gene are MGHRA and YSYEKL. With 1 base clipped from V and 8 bases from J, the junction kept 8 bases outside the gene matches. Original methodology: Amplification with reference gene primers provided the estimates of nucleated cell counts. Sequenced by immunoSEQ multiplex PCR; TCRdb stores in-frame clones only, minus some. That table is the source of V, J and clone size, and D and trimming were worked out from the DNA. The repertoire holds 110,000 to 150,000 clones, about three quarters seen once, with just under 2% in the top ten. This record comes from a study of blood T cell repertoires in COVID-19. Background on the study: From the United States, Italy and Spain came samples of acute and convalescent COVID-19.

The sequenced sample consisted of peripheral blood. This TCR derives from an older woman with acute or convalescent COVID-19. The chain recombines TRBV4-1 with TRBJ2-1; 7 bases match TRBD2. This CDR3 is CASSQVQRGTDEQFF. In DNA form, the CDR3 reads TGCGCCAGCAGCCAAGTCCAGCGGGGTACGGATGAGCAGTTCTTC.